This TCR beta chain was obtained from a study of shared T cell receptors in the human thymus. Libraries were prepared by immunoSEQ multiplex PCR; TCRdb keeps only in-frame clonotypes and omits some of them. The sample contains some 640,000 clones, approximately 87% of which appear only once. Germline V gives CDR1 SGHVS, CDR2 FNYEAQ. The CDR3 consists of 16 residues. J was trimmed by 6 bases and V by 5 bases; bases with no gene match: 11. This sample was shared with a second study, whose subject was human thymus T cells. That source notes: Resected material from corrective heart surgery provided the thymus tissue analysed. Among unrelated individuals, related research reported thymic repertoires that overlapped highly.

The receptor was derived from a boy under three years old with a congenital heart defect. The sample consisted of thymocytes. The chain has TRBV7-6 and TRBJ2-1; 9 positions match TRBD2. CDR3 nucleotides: TGTGCCAGCAGCCACGCCGGGACTAGCAGTCCCAATGAGCAGTTCTTC. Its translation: CASSHAGTSSPNEQFF.